This TCR beta chain stems from a study of T cell repertoires in cytomegalovirus infection. General study results and limits: Across the ex vivo response, the dominant clonotypes were HLA-C-restricted CMV-specific TCR beta clonotypes.

In TCRdb, the reads were re-called with MiXCR into one record per CDR3 protein. The sample yields some 180,000 distinct CDR3 sequences, approximately 17% seen once. This clonotype was seen only a few times. What it binds is unknown. Germline V gene sequence: CDR1 SGHTA, CDR2 FQGNSA. The CDR3 is made up of 13 amino acids. The V gene lost 3 bases and the J gene lost 4 bases, with 7 bases spanning the gap. The TCR was taken from a human donor in good health (CMV status not recorded). Some clones in this sample may be carry-over from other donors' samples. The sample consisted of CD8+ T cells from PBMCs. This chain connects TRBV7-2 to TRBJ2-1, with D possibly matching TRBD2 (5 bases). CDR3 sequence reads: CASSFWTYNEQFF. In DNA, the CDR3 is TGTGCCAGCAGCTTCTGGACTTACAATGAGCAGTTCTTC.